The clone carrying this TCR beta chain was counted only a few times. The data stem from a study of molecular identifiers for immune sequencing clone quantification. Every naive CD8 library was made from between roughly 19,000 and 1,000,000 sorted cells with 10%, 30% or 50% RNA. Naive CD8 T cells underwent sorting with the CD8+CD4-CCR7+CD45RA+ definition. Previously described methods and listed TCR primers were used for bulk TCR libraries. TCRdb recomputed calls from the PCR reads with MiXCR, one row per CDR3 protein. The repertoire includes 490,000 or so distinct CDR3 sequences, around 25% of them detected once, and under 0.85% sits in the top ten. Sequencing was done on a sample of naive CD8+ T cells from blood, with Jurkat cell RNA spiked in. Noted subset: FACS-sorted CD8+CD4-CCR7+CD45RA+ naive T cells. This receptor was identified in a human donor in good health. Some libraries in this study had Jurkat cell RNA spiked in.

Written as DNA, the CDR3 is TGTGCCAGTACCCTCTCCTGGGGTGCCCCTAATGAGCAGTTCTTC. Amino acids: CASTLSWGAPNEQFF. V usage is TRBV19 and J usage is TRBJ2-1, with no clear D. Deletions cut 7 bases from V and 7 bases from J, with 20 bases between. Germline V gene lookup returns CDR1 LNHDA and CDR2 SQIVND (reference sequence). The CDR3 is 15 amino acids.